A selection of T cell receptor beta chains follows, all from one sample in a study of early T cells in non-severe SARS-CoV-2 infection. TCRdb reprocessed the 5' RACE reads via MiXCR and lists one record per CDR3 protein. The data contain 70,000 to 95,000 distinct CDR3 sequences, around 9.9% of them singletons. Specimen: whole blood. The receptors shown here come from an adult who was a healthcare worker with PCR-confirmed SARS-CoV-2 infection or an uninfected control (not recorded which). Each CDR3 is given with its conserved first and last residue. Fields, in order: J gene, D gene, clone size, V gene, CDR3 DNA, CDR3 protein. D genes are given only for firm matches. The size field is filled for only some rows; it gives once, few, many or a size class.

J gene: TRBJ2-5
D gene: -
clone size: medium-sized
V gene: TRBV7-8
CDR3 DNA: TGTGCCAGCAGCCTCCAAGAGACCCAGTACTTC
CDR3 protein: CASSLQETQYF

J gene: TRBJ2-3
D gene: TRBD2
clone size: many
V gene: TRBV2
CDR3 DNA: TGTGCCAGCAGCAGACTAGCGGGAGCTCAGGACACAGATACGCAGTATTTT
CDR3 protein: CASSRLAGAQDTDTQYF

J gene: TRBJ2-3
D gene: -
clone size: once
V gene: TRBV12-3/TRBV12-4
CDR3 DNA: TGTGCCAGTACAGGCTCTAGCACAGATACGCAGTATTTT
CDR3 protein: CASTGSSTDTQYF

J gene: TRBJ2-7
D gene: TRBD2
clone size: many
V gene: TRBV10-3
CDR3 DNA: TGTGCCATCAGGACTAGCGGGGGCTCCTACGAGCAGTACTTC
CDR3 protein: CAIRTSGGSYEQYF

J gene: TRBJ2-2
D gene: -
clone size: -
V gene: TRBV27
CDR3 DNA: TGTGCCAGCAGGGAGACTACCGGGGAGCTGTTTTTT
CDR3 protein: CASRETTGELFF

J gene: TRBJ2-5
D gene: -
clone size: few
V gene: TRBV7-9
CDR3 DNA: TGTGCCAGCACCACTGTTTCGGGGCAGGCCCAAGAGACCCAGTACTTC
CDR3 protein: CASTTVSGQAQETQYF

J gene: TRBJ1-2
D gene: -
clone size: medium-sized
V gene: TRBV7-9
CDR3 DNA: TGTGCCAGCAGCCCAGGGACCGACTCTCGAGGCTACACCTTC
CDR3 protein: CASSPGTDSRGYTF

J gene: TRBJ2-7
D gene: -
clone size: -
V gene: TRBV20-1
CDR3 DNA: TGCAGTGCAGACCATGGGACCACCTACGAGCAGTACTTC
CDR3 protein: CSADHGTTYEQYF

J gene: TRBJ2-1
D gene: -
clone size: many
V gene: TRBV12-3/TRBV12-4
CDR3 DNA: TGTGCCAGCAGAATCACCCCTAGCAATGAGCAGTTCTTC
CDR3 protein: CASRITPSNEQFF

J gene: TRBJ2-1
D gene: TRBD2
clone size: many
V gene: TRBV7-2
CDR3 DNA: TGTGCCAGCAGCTTATACGCGGGAGGGTTTAATGAGCAGTTCTTC
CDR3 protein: CASSLYAGGFNEQFF

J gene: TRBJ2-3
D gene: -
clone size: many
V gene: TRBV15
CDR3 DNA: TGTGCCACCAGCGGAACAGGGCAATCCACAGATACGCAGTATTTT
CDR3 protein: CATSGTGQSTDTQYF

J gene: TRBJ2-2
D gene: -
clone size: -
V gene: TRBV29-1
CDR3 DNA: TGCAGCGTTGACAGGCGAACCGGGGAGCTGTTTTTT
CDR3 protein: CSVDRRTGELFF

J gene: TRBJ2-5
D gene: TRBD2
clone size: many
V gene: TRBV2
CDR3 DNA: TGTGCCAGCAGTATTCGTAGCGGGAGGGGAAAGACCCAGTACTTC
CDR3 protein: CASSIRSGRGKTQYF

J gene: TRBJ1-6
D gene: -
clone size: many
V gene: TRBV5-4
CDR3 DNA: TGTGCCAGCAGCTTGGCGCCAGCGAGCTCCTATAATTCACCCCTCCACTTT
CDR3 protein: CASSLAPASSYNSPLHF

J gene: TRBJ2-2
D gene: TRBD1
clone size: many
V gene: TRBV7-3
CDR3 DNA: TGTGCCAGCAGCTACGGACAGGGTGGAACCGGGGAGCTGTTTTTT
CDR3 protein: CASSYGQGGTGELFF

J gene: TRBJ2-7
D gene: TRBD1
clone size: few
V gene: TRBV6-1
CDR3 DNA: TGTGCCAGCAGCCGACAGGGGAATTACGAGCAGTACTTC
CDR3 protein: CASSRQGNYEQYF

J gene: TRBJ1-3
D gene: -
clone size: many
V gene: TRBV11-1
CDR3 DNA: TGTGCCAGCAGCCTGTCTGGGTTAATGGACGGAAACACCATATATTTT
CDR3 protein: CASSLSGLMDGNTIYF

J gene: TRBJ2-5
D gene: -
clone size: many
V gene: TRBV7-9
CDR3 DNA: TGTGCCAGCAGCCCGTGGCGGGGTACCAAAGAGACCCAGTACTTC
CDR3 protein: CASSPWRGTKETQYF

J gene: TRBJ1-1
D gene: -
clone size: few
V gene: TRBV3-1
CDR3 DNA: TGTGCCAGCAACAAACTAGGGAACACTGAAGCTTTCTTT
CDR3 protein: CASNKLGNTEAFF

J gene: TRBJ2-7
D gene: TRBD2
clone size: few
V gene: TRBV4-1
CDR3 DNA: TGCGCCAGCAGCCCCGTGACTAGCGGAAATTCCTACGAGCAGTACTTC
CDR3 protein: CASSPVTSGNSYEQYF

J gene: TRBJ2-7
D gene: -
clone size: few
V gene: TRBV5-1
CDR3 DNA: TGCGCCAGCAGTTCCAGGACAGCAAACTACGAGCAGTACTTC
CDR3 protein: CASSSRTANYEQYF

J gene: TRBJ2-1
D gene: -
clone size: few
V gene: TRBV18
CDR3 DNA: TGTGCCAGCTCACCCCTCGTACGCAATGAGCAGTTCTTC
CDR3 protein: CASSPLVRNEQFF

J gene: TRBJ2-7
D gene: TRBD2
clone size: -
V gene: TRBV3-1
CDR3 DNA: TGTGCCAGCAGCCACCGAGCCCTAGCGGGAGGAGGGGCCGAGCAGTACTTC
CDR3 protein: CASSHRALAGGGAEQYF

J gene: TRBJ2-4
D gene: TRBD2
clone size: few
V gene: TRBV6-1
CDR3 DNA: TGTGCCAGCAGTGAGACTAGCACCAACTTAGCCAAAAACATTCAGTACTTC
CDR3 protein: CASSETSTNLAKNIQYF

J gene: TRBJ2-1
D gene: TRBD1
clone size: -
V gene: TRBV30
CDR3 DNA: TGTGCCTCAAGGACCGGGACAGGGCGCAATGAGCAGTTCTTC
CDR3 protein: CASRTGTGRNEQFF

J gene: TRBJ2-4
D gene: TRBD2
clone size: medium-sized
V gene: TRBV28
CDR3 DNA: TGTGCCAGCAGTTTGGATCCCGGGACTAGCGGTGTTGGAAACATTCAGTACTTC
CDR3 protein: CASSLDPGTSGVGNIQYF

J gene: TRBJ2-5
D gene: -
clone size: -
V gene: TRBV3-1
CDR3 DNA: TGTGCCAGCAGCGATCGAAAGCCCCAAGAGACCCAGTACTTC
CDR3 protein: CASSDRKPQETQYF

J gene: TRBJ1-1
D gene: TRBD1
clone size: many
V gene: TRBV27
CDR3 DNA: TGTGCCAGCAGACCCAACAGGGGCTTCACTGAAGCTTTCTTT
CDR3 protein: CASRPNRGFTEAFF

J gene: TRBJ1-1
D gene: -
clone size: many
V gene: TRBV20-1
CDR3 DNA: TGCAGTGCTGCCTTAGTTACTAGAAAGGGAACTGAAGCTTTCTTT
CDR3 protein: CSAALVTRKGTEAFF

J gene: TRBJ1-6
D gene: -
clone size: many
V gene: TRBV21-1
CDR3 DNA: TGTGCCAGCAGCCCGCTGAACGGCAGGCCCCGTCCCTCCTATAATTCACCCCTCCACTTT
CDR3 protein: CASSPLNGRPRPSYNSPLHF

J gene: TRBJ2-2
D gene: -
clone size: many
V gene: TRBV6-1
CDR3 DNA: TGTGCCAGCGGGCGTGGGGCTACGAACACCGGGGAGCTGTTTTTT
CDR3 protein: CASGRGATNTGELFF

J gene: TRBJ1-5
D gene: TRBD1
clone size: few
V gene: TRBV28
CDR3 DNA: TGTGCCAGCAGTCCATTTGGGACAGGGTATCAGCCCCAGCATTTT
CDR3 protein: CASSPFGTGYQPQHF

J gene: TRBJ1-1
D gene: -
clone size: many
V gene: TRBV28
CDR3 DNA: TGTGCCAGCAGTTTAAGGGGTGAAGCTTTCTTT
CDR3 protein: CASSLRGEAFF

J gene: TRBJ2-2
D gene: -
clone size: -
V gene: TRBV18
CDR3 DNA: TGTGCCAGCTCACGCTACACCGGGGAGCTGTTTTTT
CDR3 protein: CASSRYTGELFF

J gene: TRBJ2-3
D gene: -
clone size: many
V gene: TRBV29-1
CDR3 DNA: TGCAGCATGACGGAGGCAGGCCTCCGCACAGATACGCAGTATTTT
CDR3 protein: CSMTEAGLRTDTQYF

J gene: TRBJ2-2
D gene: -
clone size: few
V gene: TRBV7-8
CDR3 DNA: TGTGCCAGCAGCTTAGTCAGGCCCGGGGAGCTGTTTTTT
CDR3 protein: CASSLVRPGELFF

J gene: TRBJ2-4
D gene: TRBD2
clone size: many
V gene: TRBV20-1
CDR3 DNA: TGCAGTGCTTCAGCGGGACCGAACATTCAGTACTTC
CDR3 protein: CSASAGPNIQYF

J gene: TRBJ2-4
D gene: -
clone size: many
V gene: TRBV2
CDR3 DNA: TGTGCCAGCAGTGAGTGGCACACCCCCCCCGCCAAAAACATTCAGTACTTC
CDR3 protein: CASSEWHTPPAKNIQYF

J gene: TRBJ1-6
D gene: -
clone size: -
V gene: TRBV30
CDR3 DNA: TGTGCCCACTCCCGGACGGGAGATTCACCCCTCCACTTT
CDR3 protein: CAHSRTGDSPLHF

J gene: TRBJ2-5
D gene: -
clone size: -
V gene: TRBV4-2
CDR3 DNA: TGTGCCAGCAGCCAAGATCTAAGGGCCAGGGAGACCCAGTACTTC
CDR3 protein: CASSQDLRARETQYF

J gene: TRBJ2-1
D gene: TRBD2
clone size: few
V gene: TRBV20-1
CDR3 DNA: TGCAGTGCTACCTCCAGGCGGGAGTCTAATGAGCAGTTCTTC
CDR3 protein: CSATSRRESNEQFF

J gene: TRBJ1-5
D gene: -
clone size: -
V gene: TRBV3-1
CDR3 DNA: TGTGCCAGCAGCCAAGACTCGCGTTCAGGCCTCCATCAGCCCCAGCATTTT
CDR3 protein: CASSQDSRSGLHQPQHF

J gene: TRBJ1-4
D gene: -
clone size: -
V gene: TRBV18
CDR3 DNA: TGTGCCAGCTCACCACGCGGAACAACTAATGAAAAACTGTTTTTT
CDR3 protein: CASSPRGTTNEKLFF

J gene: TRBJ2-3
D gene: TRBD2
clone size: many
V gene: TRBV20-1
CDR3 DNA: TGCAGTGCGGCTAGCGGGAGTGGCGCAGATACGCAGTATTTT
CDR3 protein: CSAASGSGADTQYF

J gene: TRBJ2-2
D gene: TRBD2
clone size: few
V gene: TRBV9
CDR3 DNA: TGTGCCAGCAGCGTTCGACTAGCGGGAAACACCGGGGAGCTGTTTTTT
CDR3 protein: CASSVRLAGNTGELFF

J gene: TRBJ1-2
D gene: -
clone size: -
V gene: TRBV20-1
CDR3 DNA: TGCAGTGCTAGCTCTACCCGGGGGAGTGGGGACTACACCTTC
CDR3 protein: CSASSTRGSGDYTF